This entry lists 20 T cell receptor beta chains sequenced from one sample in a study of cytomegalovirus exposure and HLA in healthy donors. Method: immunoSEQ multiplex PCR; TCRdb's copy keeps in-frame clones and lacks some. The table lists about 120,000 clones, over 65% of them singletons. Material: PBMCs. These receptors came from a woman aged 25 to 39 in good health and CMV-seronegative.

V and J are TRBV6-5 and TRBJ2-7, with 11 bases that match TRBD2. The CDR3 has 14 residues. Germline trimming cut 6 bases from V and 3 bases from J; bases unmatched to any gene: 4. The germline CDR1 and CDR2 sequences are MNHEY and SVGAGI. The CDR3 loop reads CASRLGTSGYEQYF. The DNA for the CDR3 is TGTGCCAGCAGACTTGGGACTAGCGGCTACGAGCAGTACTTC.

V gene TRBV6-5 combines with J gene TRBJ1-2, with 7 bases matching TRBD1. This CDR3 has 14 amino acids. V gave up 5 bases and J gave up 4 bases; unmatched junction bases: 7. In germline, CDR1 is MNHEY, CDR2 SVGAGI. The CDR3 nucleotides read TGTGCCAGCAGTAGTATGGGACAGCTCTATGGCTACACCTTC. This translates into CASSSMGQLYGYTF.

The chain recombines TRBV19 with TRBJ1-5, with D possibly TRBD1 on 5 matching bases. CDR1 is LNHDA, CDR2 SQIVND, per germline (reference sequence). CDR3 size: 16 residues. The ends were cut back, 7 bases at V and 3 bases at J, with 19 bases in the middle. The CDR3 DNA sequence: TGTGCCAGTACCCTACGGGTCGGGGGGGACAATCAGCCCCAGCATTTT. It codes for CASTLRVGGDNQPQHF.

The chain recombines TRBV11-3 with TRBJ1-1; 8 nucleotides match TRBD1. There are 14 residues in the CDR3. V shed 5 bases and J 6 bases; nucleotides not matched to a gene: 8. Germline CDR1 SGHNT, CDR2 YENEEA. The CDR3 DNA reads TGTGCCAGCAGCAAAGGACAGGGTAGGGCTGAAGCTTTCTTT. This codes for CASSKGQGRAEAFF.

The chain has TRBV5-4 and TRBJ1-2, with 8 bases identical to TRBD1. Germline loops: CDR1 SGHNT, CDR2 YYREEE (reference sequence). The CDR3 runs 17 residues. V was pared by 0 bases and J by 4 bases, with 11 bases of the junction left unmatched. The CDR3 loop reads CASSLAGGRGAIYGYTF. Here the CDR3 DNA reads TGTGCCAGCAGCTTGGCAGGGGGCAGGGGGGCTATCTATGGCTACACCTTC.

The chain carries TRBV29-1 and TRBJ1-4, with D maybe TRBD1 (5 bases). CDR1 SQVTM and CDR2 ANQGSEA come from the germline V gene. Trimming removed 5 bases from V and 8 bases from J, with 9 bases in between. The CDR3 contains 11 residues. In nucleotides, the CDR3 is TGCAGCGTTATGACAGACGAAAAACTGTTTTTT. This translates into CSVMTDEKLFF.

V gene TRBV5-1 combines with J gene TRBJ2-4, with a possible D match to TRBD2 (6 bases). Germline assignment: CDR1 SGHRS and CDR2 YFSETQ. V was trimmed by 4 bases and J by 7 bases, leaving 18 bases between them. This CDR3 has 15 residues. The CDR3 loop is CASSMQGRGDNIQYF. CDR3 nucleotides: TGCGCCAGCAGCATGCAGGGTCGCGGGGATAACATTCAGTACTTC.

V is TRBV14 and J is TRBJ1-2; D ambiguous. Germline CDR1 is SGHDN and CDR2 is FVKESK. V was cut by 4 bases and J by 8 bases, with 17 bases left in between. The CDR3 covers 14 residues. CDR3 nucleotide sequence: TGTGCCAGCAGCCTCGGACTGACCCTCGGGGGCTACACCTTC. Translation: CASSLGLTLGGYTF.

This rearrangement joins TRBV6-5 to TRBJ1-1; D is undetermined. Germline V lookup: CDR1 MNHEY, CDR2 SVGAGI. The CDR3 runs to 13 residues. The V and J ends lost 0 bases and 9 bases respectively, with 11 bases between them. The CDR3 loop is CASSYSSQIKAFF. As DNA, the CDR3 is TGTGCCAGCAGTTACTCGAGCCAAATTAAAGCTTTCTTT.

The V gene is TRBV30, the J gene TRBJ2-5; 8 nucleotides match TRBD1. Germline V lookup: CDR1 GTSNPN, CDR2 SVGIG (reference sequence). With 3 bases clipped from V and 4 bases from J, the junction kept 13 bases outside the gene matches. The CDR3 length is 16 residues. The CDR3 here is CAWRRGQGHRGETQYF. CDR3 DNA: TGTGCCTGGAGACGCGGACAGGGTCACCGGGGAGAGACCCAGTACTTC.

The CDR3 reads CASCGTGGDEKLFF. The CDR3 DNA reads TGTGCCAGCTGCGGGACAGGGGGCGATGAAAAACTGTTTTTT. This chain joins TRBV6-6 and TRBJ1-4; TRBD1 matches 12 bases. The CDR3 extends over 14 amino acids. The germline V gene encodes CDR1 MNHNY and CDR2 SVGAGI (reference sequence). Trimming cost V 8 bases and J 6 bases; bases outside gene matches: 4.

The J gene is TRBJ1-5, the V gene TRBV19; D may be TRBD1 (5 bases). The germline CDR1 and CDR2 sequences are LNHDA and SQIVND (reference sequence). V dropped 2 bases and J dropped 1 base, with 6 bases sitting between them. The CDR3 contains 14 residues. CDR3 bases: TGTGCCAGTAGTATACAGGGAAGCAATCAGCCCCAGCATTTT. Its translation: CASSIQGSNQPQHF.

The genes are TRBV29-1 and TRBJ2-1; D perhaps matches TRBD1 (5 bases). The CDR3 covers 14 residues. The germline CDR1 and CDR2 sequences are SQVTM and ANQGSEA. V gave up 0 bases and J gave up 2 bases, with 8 bases separating them. CDR3 region: CSVEDPRAYNEQFF. In DNA form, the CDR3 reads TGCAGCGTTGAAGATCCCAGGGCCTACAATGAGCAGTTCTTC.

The V gene is TRBV5-1, the J gene TRBJ2-5; D possibly corresponds to TRBD1 (6 bases). With 2 bases removed from V and 1 base from J, the gap between germline ends came to 9 bases. CDR1 is SGHRS and CDR2 is YFSETQ in the germline V gene. The CDR3 sequence is 14 residues long. This chain's CDR3 is CASSFTGSQETQYF. The CDR3 DNA reads TGCGCCAGCAGCTTCACAGGGAGCCAAGAGACCCAGTACTTC. Complete variable domain (other parts from reference TRBV5-1 and TRBJ2-5): KAGVTQTPRYLIKTRGQQVTLSCSPISGHRSVSWYQQTPGQGLQFLFEYFSETQRNKGNFPGRFSGRQFSNSRSEMNVSTLELGDSALYLCASSFTGSQETQYFGPGTRLLVL.

This clone was detected only a few times. The chain uses TRBV27 and TRBJ1-2; 7 bases line up with TRBD1. The CDR3 extends over 13 amino acids. Germline CDR1 is MNHEY and CDR2 is SMNVEV (reference sequence). V shed 3 bases, J shed 7 bases, and the junction held 5 bases outside the gene matches. CDR3: CASSFRDSGGYTF. The CDR3 bases are TGTGCCAGCAGTTTTCGGGACAGCGGTGGCTACACCTTC.

This clone was detected only a few times. The gene calls are TRBV7-6 and TRBJ2-2, with a weak D call TRBD2 (5 bases). Trimming removed 1 base at V and 7 bases at J, with 10 bases between. From germline, CDR1 is SGHVS and CDR2 FNYEAQ. This CDR3 contains 14 residues. CDR3 amino acids: CASSLVLGVGELFF. In DNA, the CDR3 is TGTGCCAGCAGCTTAGTTTTGGGAGTCGGGGAGCTGTTTTTT.

The V gene is TRBV6-1, the J gene TRBJ2-7, with TRBD2 matching over 8 bases. Germline values: CDR1 MNHNS, CDR2 SASEGT. The J segment lost 2 bases and the V segment lost 5 bases, leaving 5 bases of the junction unmatched. The CDR3 sequence is 14 residues long. The CDR3 DNA is TGTGCCAGCAGTATTAGCGGGGCCGCCTACGAGCAGTACTTC. Residues: CASSISGAAYEQYF.

The rearrangement joins TRBV30 to TRBJ2-7, with D maybe TRBD2 (5 bases). Trimming shortened V by 0 bases and J by 1 base, and 10 bases separated the two germline ends. The length of the CDR3 is 14 residues. Germline V CDR1 and CDR2: GTSNPN, SVGIG (reference sequence). This CDR3 reads CAWSVSGRSYEQYF. DNA of the CDR3: TGTGCCTGGAGTGTAAGCGGCAGGTCCTACGAGCAGTACTTC. Together with reference TRBV30 and TRBJ2-7, the CDR3 gives the full variable domain: SQTIHQWPATLVQPVGSPLSLECTVEGTSNPNLYWYRQAAGRGLQLLFYSVGIGQISSEVPQNLSASRPQDRQFILSSKKLLLSDSGFYLCAWSVSGRSYEQYFGPGTRLTVT.

The chain employs TRBV7-2 and TRBJ1-4; possible D gene TRBD1, 5 bases. V gave up 6 bases and J gave up 6 bases, with 14 bases separating them. The V gene's germline CDR1 is SGHTA and CDR2 FQGNSA. This CDR3 comprises 14 residues. DNA for the CDR3: TGTGCCAGCAGAAGGGGTCCCCAGGATGAAAAACTGTTTTTT. It encodes CASRRGPQDEKLFF. The variable domain in full, with the rest retrieved from reference TRBV7-2 and TRBJ1-4, is GAGVSQSPSNKVTEKGKDVELRCDPISGHTALYWYRQSLGQGLEFLIYFQGNSAPDKSGLPSDRFSAERTGGSVSTLTIQRTQQEDSAVYLCASRRGPQDEKLFFGSGTQLSVL.

The rearrangement links TRBV19 to TRBJ2-3; TRBD2 is a possible D gene (6 bases). The V gene's germline CDR1 is LNHDA and CDR2 SQIVND (reference sequence). The CDR3 has 15 residues. The V end lost 11 bases, the J end lost 2 bases, and 20 bases lay between the germline ends. The CDR3 coding sequence is TGTGCCGGCCTCGTGGAAAAGGGACTCACAGATACGCAGTATTTT. As protein: CAGLVEKGLTDTQYF.